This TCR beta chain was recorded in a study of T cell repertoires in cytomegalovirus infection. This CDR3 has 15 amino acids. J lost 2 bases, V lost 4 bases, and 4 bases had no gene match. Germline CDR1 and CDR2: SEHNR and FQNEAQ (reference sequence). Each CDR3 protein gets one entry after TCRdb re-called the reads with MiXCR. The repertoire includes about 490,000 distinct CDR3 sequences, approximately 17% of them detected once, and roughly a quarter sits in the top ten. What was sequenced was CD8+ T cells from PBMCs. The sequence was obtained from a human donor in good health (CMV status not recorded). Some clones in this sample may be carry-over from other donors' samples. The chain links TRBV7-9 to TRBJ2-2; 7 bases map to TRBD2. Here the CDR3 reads CASSSLAVNTGELFF. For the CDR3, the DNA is TGTGCCAGCAGCTCCCTAGCGGTTAACACCGGGGAGCTGTTTTTT.